The source of this T cell receptor (beta chain) is a study of CD8+ T cells in alopecia areata. Study-wide results and limits: Under tofacitinib, numerous expanded lesional clonotypes remained detectable in scalp and blood.

The sequencing template was cDNA reverse transcribed from extracted RNA. Sequenced by immunoSEQ multiplex PCR; TCRdb stores in-frame clones only, minus some. The sample shows about 220,000 clones, around three fifths of them seen only once. The treatment was: oral pan-JAK inhibitor, 5-10 mg twice daily. The CDR3 has 16 residues. CDR1 and CDR2 from the germline V gene are LGHNA and YNFKEQ. Trimming pared 1 base from V and 7 bases from J, leaving 14 bases between. Comment on this clone: Its antigen is not identified.

This chain connects TRBV4-2 to TRBJ1-6; tentatively, D is TRBD1 (5 bases). Sequenced material: CD4+ T cells sorted from blood, taken at week 4, from a patient treated with tofacitinib. The receptor's source is a human donor with alopecia areata. Here the CDR3 reads CASSQGGRAGNSPLHF. The CDR3 coding sequence is TGTGCCAGCAGCCAAGGCGGCAGGGCTGGCAATTCACCCCTCCACTTT.